This T cell receptor beta chain was retrieved from a study of T cell repertoires in cytomegalovirus infection. Study at large: From public TCR beta signatures came an indication of both CMV infection and matching HLA type.

Each CDR3 protein is one row after TCRdb ran MiXCR on the reads. The data hold roughly 500,000 distinct CDR3 sequences, with approximately 16% observed a single time. Broader study findings: Cumulative public TCR beta family frequency identified carriers of CMV plus the relevant HLA. In two of eight donors, the top clonotype was HLA-C-restricted CMV-specific.

This clonotype has ten or more counts. Antigen unknown. This CDR3 spans 16 amino acids. Trimming took 0 bases from V and 0 from J; bases not matched to a gene: 3. In germline, CDR1 is SGHVS, CDR2 FNYEAQ. The receptor was derived from a human donor in good health (CMV status not recorded). Some clones in this sample may be carry-over from other donors' samples. Source material: CD8+ T cells from PBMCs. The chain employs TRBV7-6 and TRBJ2-3, with TRBD1 matching 7 bases. The CDR3 nucleotides are TGTGCCAGCAGCTTAGCGAGGGGACAGAGCACAGATACGCAGTATTTT. It encodes CASSLARGQSTDTQYF.